This T cell receptor beta chain was captured by sequencing in a study of CD8+CD57+ T cells in acquired aplastic anemia. Points from the study as a whole: Patients and controls were found to share twenty-nine CD8+ CDR3 sequences.

There are many counts of this clonotype. The antigen is not known. The CDR3 consists of 14 residues. Trimming stripped 8 bases from V and 0 bases from J, with 12 bases between. Germline lookup yields CDR1 SGHVS and CDR2 FNYEAQ. Patients included in sequencing had previously demonstrated CD8+CD57+ cell expansion by flow cytometry. The study profiled TCR beta VDJ and CDR3 using genomic DNA as template. MiXCR, applied by TCRdb to the reads, yields one record per CDR3 protein. The table lists roughly 250,000 distinct CDR3 sequences, around half of them singletons. The rearrangement uses TRBV7-6 and TRBJ2-3, with D possibly TRBD2 on 5 matching bases. The sequence came from a human donor with aplastic anemia. Sequenced: sorted CD4+, CD8+, or CD8+CD57+ T cells (not recorded which) from PBMCs. Here the CDR3 reads CASSIAISTDTQYF. CDR3 bases: TGTGCCAGCTCGATAGCGATCAGCACAGATACGCAGTATTTT.